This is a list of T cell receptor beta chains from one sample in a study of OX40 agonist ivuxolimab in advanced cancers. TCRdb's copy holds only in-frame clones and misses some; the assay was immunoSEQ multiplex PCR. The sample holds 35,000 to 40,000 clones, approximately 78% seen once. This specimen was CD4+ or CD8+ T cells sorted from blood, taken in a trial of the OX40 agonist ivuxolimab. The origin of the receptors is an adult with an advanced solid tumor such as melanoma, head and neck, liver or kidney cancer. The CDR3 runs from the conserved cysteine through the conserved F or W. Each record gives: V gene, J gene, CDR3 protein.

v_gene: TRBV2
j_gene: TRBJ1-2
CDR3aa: CASSGDRDGYTF

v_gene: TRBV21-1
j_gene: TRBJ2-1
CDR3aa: CASSKRWGQARGQFF

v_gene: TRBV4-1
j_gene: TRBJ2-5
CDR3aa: CASSQDERGEETQYF

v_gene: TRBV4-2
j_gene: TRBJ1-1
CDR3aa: CASSNGDEDTEAFF

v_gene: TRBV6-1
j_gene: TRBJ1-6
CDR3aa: CASSEAQAGGPPLHF

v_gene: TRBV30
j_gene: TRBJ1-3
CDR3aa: CAWSPGSGNTIYF

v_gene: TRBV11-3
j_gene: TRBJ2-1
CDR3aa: CASSRRDRGYNEQFF

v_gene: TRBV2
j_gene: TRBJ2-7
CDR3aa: CASRRAIYEQYF

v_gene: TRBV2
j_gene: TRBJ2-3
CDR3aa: CASSEPRPSTDTQYF

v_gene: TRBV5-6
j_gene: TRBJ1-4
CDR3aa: CASSRDRGVNEKLFF

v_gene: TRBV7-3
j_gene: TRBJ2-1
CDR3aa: CASSSSPGVPNNEQFF

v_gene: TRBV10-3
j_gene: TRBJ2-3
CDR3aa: CAISGTSGGGTDTQYF

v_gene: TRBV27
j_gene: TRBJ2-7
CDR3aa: CASSPPTRLLRYEQYF